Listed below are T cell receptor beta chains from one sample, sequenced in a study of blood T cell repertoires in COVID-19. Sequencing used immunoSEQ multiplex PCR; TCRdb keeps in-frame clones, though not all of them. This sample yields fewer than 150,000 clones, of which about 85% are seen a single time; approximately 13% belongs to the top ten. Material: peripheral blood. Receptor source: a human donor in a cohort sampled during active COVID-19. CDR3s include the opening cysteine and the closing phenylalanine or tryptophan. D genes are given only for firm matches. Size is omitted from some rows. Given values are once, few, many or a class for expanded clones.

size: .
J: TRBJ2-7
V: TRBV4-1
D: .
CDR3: CASSQDLTEQYF
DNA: TGCGCCAGCAGCCAGGACTTGACAGAGCAGTACTTC

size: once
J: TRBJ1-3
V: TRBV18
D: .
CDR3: CASSPALEDTIYF
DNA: TGTGCCAGCTCACCAGCGCTAGAGGACACCATATATTTT

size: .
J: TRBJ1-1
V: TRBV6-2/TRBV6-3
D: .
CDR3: CASSSVMNTEAFF
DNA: TGTGCCAGCAGTTCAGTGATGAACACTGAAGCTTTCTTT

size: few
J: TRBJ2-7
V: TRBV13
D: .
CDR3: CASSLGPEGPYEQYF
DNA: TGTGCCAGCAGCTTAGGCCCTGAGGGTCCCTACGAGCAGTACTTC

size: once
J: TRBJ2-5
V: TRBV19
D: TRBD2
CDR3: CASSIGASGEETQYF
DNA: TGTGCCAGTAGTATTGGGGCTAGCGGGGAAGAGACCCAGTACTTC

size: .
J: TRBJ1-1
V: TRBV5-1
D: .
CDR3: CASTSSGTLNTEAFF
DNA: TGCGCCAGCACCTCCAGTGGGACACTGAACACTGAAGCTTTCTTT

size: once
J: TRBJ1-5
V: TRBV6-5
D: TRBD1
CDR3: CATTTGDQPQHF
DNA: TGTGCCACCACTACAGGGGATCAGCCCCAGCATTTT

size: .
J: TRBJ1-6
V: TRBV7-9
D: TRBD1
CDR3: CASSPGQGINSPLHF
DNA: TGTGCCAGCAGCCCCGGACAGGGTATTAATTCACCCCTCCACTTT

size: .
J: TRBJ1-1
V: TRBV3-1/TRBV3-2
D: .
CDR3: CASSHWATEAFF
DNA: TGTGCCAGCAGCCACTGGGCAACTGAAGCTTTCTTT

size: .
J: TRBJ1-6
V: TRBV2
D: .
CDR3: CASSGRAGYNSPLHF
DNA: TGTGCCAGCAGTGGAAGGGCGGGATATAATTCACCCCTCCACTTT

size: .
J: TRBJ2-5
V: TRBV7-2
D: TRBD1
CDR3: CASSATGTAQETQYF
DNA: TGTGCCAGCAGCGCTACCGGGACAGCCCAAGAGACCCAGTACTTC

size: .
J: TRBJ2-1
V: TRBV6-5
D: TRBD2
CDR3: CATGLAGGVGQFF
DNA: TGTGCCACCGGACTAGCGGGGGGGGTTGGGCAGTTCTTC

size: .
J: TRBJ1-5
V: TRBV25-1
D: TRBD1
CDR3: CASSATGVSQPQHF
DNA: TGTGCCAGCAGCGCGACAGGGGTTAGTCAGCCCCAGCATTTT

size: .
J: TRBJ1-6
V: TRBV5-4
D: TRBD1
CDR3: CASSSGQGGNSPLHF
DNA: TGTGCCAGCAGCTCGGGACAGGGTGGCAATTCACCCCTCCACTTT

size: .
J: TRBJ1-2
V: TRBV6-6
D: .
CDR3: CASSYDRKANYGYTF
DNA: TGTGCCAGCAGTTATGACAGGAAAGCTAACTATGGCTACACCTTC

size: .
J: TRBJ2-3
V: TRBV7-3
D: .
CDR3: CASSLTSSGNGGDTQYF
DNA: TGTGCCAGCAGCTTAACCAGTAGTGGCAACGGAGGAGATACGCAGTATTTT

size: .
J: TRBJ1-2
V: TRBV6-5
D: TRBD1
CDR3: CASSLGQGDGYTF
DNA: TGTGCCAGCAGTTTGGGACAGGGAGATGGCTACACCTTC

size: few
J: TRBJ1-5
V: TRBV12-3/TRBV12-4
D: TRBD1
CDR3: CASRGTGDQPQHF
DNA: TGTGCCAGCAGAGGGACAGGGGATCAGCCCCAGCATTTT

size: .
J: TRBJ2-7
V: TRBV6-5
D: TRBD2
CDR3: CASSYSGLAGEQYF
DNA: TGTGCCAGCAGTTACTCGGGACTAGCGGGGGAGCAGTACTTC

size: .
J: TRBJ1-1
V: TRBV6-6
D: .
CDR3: CASSYHPGSDTEAFF
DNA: TGTGCCAGCAGTTATCATCCAGGGTCGGACACTGAAGCTTTCTTT

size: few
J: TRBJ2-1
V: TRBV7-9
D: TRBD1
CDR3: CASSFSGIGQGENEQFF
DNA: TGTGCCAGCAGCTTCAGTGGGATTGGACAGGGGGAAAATGAGCAGTTCTTC

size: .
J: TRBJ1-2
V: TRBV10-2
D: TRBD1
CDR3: CASSVGDRGRGYTF
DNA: TGCGCCAGCAGTGTTGGGGACAGGGGTCGGGGCTACACCTTC

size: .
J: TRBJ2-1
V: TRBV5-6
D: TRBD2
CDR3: CASSQGGDFFEQFF
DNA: TGTGCCAGCAGCCAGGGAGGGGACTTTTTCGAGCAGTTCTTC

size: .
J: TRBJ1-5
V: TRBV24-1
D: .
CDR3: CATSPLRQVVNQPQHF
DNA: TGTGCCACCAGTCCCCTCCGACAGGTCGTAAATCAGCCCCAGCATTTT

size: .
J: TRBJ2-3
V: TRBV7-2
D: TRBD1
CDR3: CASSSRRGQGSDTQYF
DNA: TGTGCCAGCAGCTCCCGCCGGGGACAGGGTTCGGATACGCAGTATTTT

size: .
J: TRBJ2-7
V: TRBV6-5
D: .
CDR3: CASNINRDSSYEQYF
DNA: TGTGCCAGCAACATAAACCGGGACTCCTCCTACGAGCAGTACTTC

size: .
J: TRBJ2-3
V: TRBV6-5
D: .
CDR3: CASSTQTGSTDTQYF
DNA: TGTGCCAGCAGTACCCAGACGGGAAGCACAGATACGCAGTATTTT

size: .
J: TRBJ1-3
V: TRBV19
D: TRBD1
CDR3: CASSGTGYGNTIYF
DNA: TGTGCCAGCTCCGGGACAGGGTACGGAAACACCATATATTTT

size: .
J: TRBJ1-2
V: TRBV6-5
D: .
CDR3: CASSYSIVATGYTF
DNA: TGTGCCAGCAGTTACTCGATAGTTGCTACCGGCTACACCTTC

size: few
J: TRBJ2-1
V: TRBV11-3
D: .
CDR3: CASSFPVSSYNEQFF
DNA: TGTGCCAGCAGCTTCCCGGTGAGCTCCTACAATGAGCAGTTCTTC

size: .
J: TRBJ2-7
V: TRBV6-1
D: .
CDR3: CASSLHSSYEQYF
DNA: TGTGCCAGCAGCTTACACAGTTCCTACGAGCAGTACTTC

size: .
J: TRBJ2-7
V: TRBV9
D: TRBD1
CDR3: CASSVGGQAPGGYEQYF
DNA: TGTGCCAGCAGCGTAGGGGGACAGGCCCCCGGGGGTTACGAGCAGTACTTC

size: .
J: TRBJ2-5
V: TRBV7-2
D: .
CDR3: CASSLQAGNKETQYF
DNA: TGTGCCAGCAGCTTGCAGGCGGGGAATAAAGAGACCCAGTACTTC

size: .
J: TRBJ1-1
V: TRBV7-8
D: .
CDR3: CASSLEAGLNTEAFF
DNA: TGTGCCAGCAGCTTAGAGGCAGGATTGAACACTGAAGCTTTCTTT

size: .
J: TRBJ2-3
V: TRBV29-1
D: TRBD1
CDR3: CSVGPYWNQGAGEDTQYF
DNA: TGCAGCGTCGGACCCTACTGGAACCAGGGGGCCGGAGAAGATACGCAGTATTTT

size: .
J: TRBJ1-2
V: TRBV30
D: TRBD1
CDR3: CAWSVSQGVGYTF
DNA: TGTGCCTGGAGTGTATCCCAGGGGGTCGGCTACACCTTC

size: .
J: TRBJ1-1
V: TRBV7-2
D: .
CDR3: CASSPSSGYTEAFF
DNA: TGTGCCAGCAGCCCAAGCTCGGGATACACTGAAGCTTTCTTT

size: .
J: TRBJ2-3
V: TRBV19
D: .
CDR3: CASSPLRSTDTQYF
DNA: TGTGCCAGTAGTCCCTTACGGAGCACAGATACGCAGTATTTT

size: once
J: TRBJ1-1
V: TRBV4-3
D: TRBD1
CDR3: CASSHPRGRLTEAFF
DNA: TGCGCCAGCAGCCATCCCAGGGGGCGGCTCACTGAAGCTTTCTTT

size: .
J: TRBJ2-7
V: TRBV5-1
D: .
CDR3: CASSLGGDYEQYF
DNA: TGCGCCAGCAGCTTGGGAGGAGACTACGAGCAGTACTTC

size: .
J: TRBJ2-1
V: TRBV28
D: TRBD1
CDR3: CASQQGTVHNEQFF
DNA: TGTGCCAGCCAACAGGGGACGGTTCACAATGAGCAGTTCTTC

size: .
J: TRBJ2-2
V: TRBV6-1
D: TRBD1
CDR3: CASSEGTGVNTGELFF
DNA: TGTGCCAGCAGTGAAGGGACAGGGGTTAACACCGGGGAGCTGTTTTTT

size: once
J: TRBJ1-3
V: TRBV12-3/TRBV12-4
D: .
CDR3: CASSLVLGDTIYF
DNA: TGTGCCAGCAGTTTAGTCCTAGGAGACACCATATATTTT

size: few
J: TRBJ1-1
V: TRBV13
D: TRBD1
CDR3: CASSLGQGYEAFF
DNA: TGTGCCAGCAGTTTGGGACAGGGGTATGAAGCTTTCTTT

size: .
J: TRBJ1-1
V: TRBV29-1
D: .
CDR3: CSVGRGGEAFF
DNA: TGCAGCGTTGGGAGGGGCGGTGAAGCTTTCTTT

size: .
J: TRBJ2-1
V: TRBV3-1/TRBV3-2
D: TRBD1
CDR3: CASSPLGRAGGRDEQFF
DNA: TGTGCCAGCAGCCCCCTAGGACGGGCAGGGGGCCGTGATGAGCAGTTCTTC

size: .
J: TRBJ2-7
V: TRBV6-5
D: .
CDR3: CASSLQGTSEQYF
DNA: TGTGCCAGCAGTTTACAGGGAACTAGCGAGCAGTACTTC

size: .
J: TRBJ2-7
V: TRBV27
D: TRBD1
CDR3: CASSFRGRDREQYF
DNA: TGTGCCAGCAGTTTTCGGGGCAGGGACAGGGAGCAGTACTTC

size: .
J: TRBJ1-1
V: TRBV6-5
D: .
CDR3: CASKLPGPGGTEAFF
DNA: TGTGCCAGCAAACTACCGGGGCCGGGGGGCACTGAAGCTTTCTTT

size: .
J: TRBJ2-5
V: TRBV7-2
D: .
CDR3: CASSFGGLQETQYF
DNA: TGTGCCAGCAGCTTCGGCGGATTACAAGAGACCCAGTACTTC

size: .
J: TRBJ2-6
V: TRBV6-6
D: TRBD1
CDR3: CASSLTRDRRSGANVLTF
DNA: TGTGCCAGCAGTCTTACCCGGGACAGGCGCTCTGGGGCCAACGTCCTGACTTTC

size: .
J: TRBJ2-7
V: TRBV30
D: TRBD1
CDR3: CAWSRGQNYEQYF
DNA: TGTGCCTGGTCGAGGGGGCAGAACTACGAGCAGTACTTC

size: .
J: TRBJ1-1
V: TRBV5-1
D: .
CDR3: CASSSTSGTRNTEAFF
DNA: TGCGCCAGCAGCTCTACTTCCGGGACAAGGAACACTGAAGCTTTCTTT

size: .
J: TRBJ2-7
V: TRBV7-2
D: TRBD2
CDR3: CASSFTSGPYEQYF
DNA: TGTGCCAGCAGCTTCACTAGCGGGCCCTACGAGCAGTACTTC